Listed here are 27 T cell receptor beta chains from one sample, sequenced in a study of human T cells and chemical hapten exposure. Time point in this sample: pre-sensitization, week 0. Documented treatment: therapeutic diphenylcyclopropenone sensitization with weekly scalp DPC. TCRdb ran MiXCR on the RACE reads and lists one entry per CDR3 protein. The sample has approximately 52,000 distinct CDR3 sequences, over 8% seen once; the top ten hold 11% to 15%. Sample: whole blood, taken in connection with sensitization to the hapten diphenylcyclopropenone (DPC). These TCRs come from a woman between 40 and 55 years old with alopecia areata. Some clones in this sample may be carry-over from other donors' samples.

The table lists this clonotype with many counts. V is TRBV5-1 and J is TRBJ1-2; no reliable D call. Looked up from germline, CDR1 is SGHRS and CDR2 is YFSETQ. CDR3 length equals 13 residues. V shed 0 bases and J shed 4 bases, with 7 bases lying between them. CDR3 coding DNA: TGCGCCAGCAGCTTGGGGGAATTCTATGGCTACACCTTC. Translated: CASSLGEFYGYTF.

This clonotype was seen at least ten times. The chain is built from TRBV13 and TRBJ2-2, with TRBD1 as a possible D gene (6 bases). Germline CDR1 PRHDT, CDR2 FYEKMQ (reference sequence). The CDR3 consists of 12 residues. Between the trimmed V and J ends, which lost 6 bases and 5 bases, there was a span of 7 bases. CDR3 loop: CASRDRTGELFF. The CDR3, as DNA: TGTGCCAGCAGGGACAGAACCGGGGAGCTGTTTTTT.

This clonotype has at least ten counts. The chain employs TRBV9 and TRBJ1-2, with D hard to call. Looked up from germline, CDR1 is SGDLS and CDR2 is YYNGEE. This CDR3 has 14 residues. Trimming removed 1 base from V and 6 bases from J, with 13 bases in between. The CDR3, as DNA: TGTGCCAGCAGCGTAAACTCCAAAACGGATGGCTACACCTTC. Translating gives CASSVNSKTDGYTF.

This clonotype was picked up many times. This chain links TRBV20-1 with TRBJ2-1; 8 nucleotides match TRBD1. With 6 bases clipped from V and 8 bases from J, the junction kept 15 bases outside the gene matches. This CDR3 contains 15 residues. Germline CDR1 is DFQATT and CDR2 is SNEGSKA (reference sequence). CDR3 residues: CSASLSGTGGDEQFF. In nucleotides, the CDR3 is TGCAGTGCGAGTCTATCCGGGACAGGAGGGGATGAGCAGTTCTTC.

This clonotype was seen at least ten times. The V and J genes are TRBV7-6 and TRBJ2-7; TRBD2 might be the D (6 bases). CDR1 is SGHVS and CDR2 is FNYEAQ in the germline V gene. Trimming removed 1 base from V and 6 bases from J, with 10 bases in between. This CDR3 region has 13 residues. This CDR3 is CASSLEEGTEQYF. In DNA, the CDR3 is TGTGCCAGCAGCTTAGAGGAGGGGACCGAGCAGTACTTC. The full variable domain, rest sourced from reference TRBV7-6 and TRBJ2-7, is GAGVSQSPRYKVTKRGQDVALRCDPISGHVSLYWYRQALGQGPEFLTYFNYEAQQDKSGLPNDRFSAERPEGSISTLTIQRTEQRDSAMYRCASSLEEGTEQYFGPGTRLTVT.

This clonotype showed up many times. The rearrangement links TRBV15 to TRBJ2-2; D is unclear. Looked up from germline, CDR1 is LNHNV and CDR2 is YYDKDF (reference sequence). V was pared by 7 bases and J by 2 bases, with 8 bases between. The CDR3 extends over 13 amino acids. As DNA, the CDR3 is TGTGCCACCAATGATAGAAACACCGGGGAGCTGTTTTTT. Its translation: CATNDRNTGELFF.

This clonotype has at least ten counts. V and J are TRBV10-3 and TRBJ2-7; a weak D match, TRBD1 (5 bases). The CDR3 consists of 11 residues. Germline CDR1 and CDR2: ENHRY and SYGVKD. V was clipped by 8 bases and J by 4 bases, with 9 bases between them. CDR3 DNA sequence: TGTGCCATCCAGGCAGGGTACGAGCAGTACTTC. Translated: CAIQAGYEQYF.

This clonotype has ten or more counts. The V and J genes are TRBV3-1 and TRBJ1-3; 7 bases map to TRBD1. The germline gives CDR1 LGHDT, CDR2 YNNKEL (reference sequence). The junction had 7 bases not matched to a gene; V was cut back by 4 bases and J by 4 bases. The CDR3 length is 15 residues. The CDR3 nucleotides read TGTGCCAGCAGCCCCCGGGACAGAAAGGGAAACACCATATATTTT. It specifies CASSPRDRKGNTIYF.

This clonotype was detected only a few times. The chain recombines TRBV6-2 or TRBV6-3 with TRBJ2-3; perhaps TRBD1 as D (5 bases). This CDR3 region has 20 residues. Germline loops: CDR1 MNHEY, CDR2 SVGEGT. Trimming took 4 bases from V and 0 from J, leaving 26 bases between them. The CDR3: CASSLGAVGRITMSTDTQYF. In nucleotides, the CDR3 is TGTGCCAGCAGTTTAGGGGCGGTTGGGCGGATCACTATGAGCACAGATACGCAGTATTTT.

This clonotype was found many times. The V call is TRBV3-1, the J call TRBJ2-2; weak D call: TRBD2 (7 bases). The germline CDR1 and CDR2 sequences are LGHDT and YNNKEL (reference sequence). The CDR3 consists of 17 residues. V was trimmed by 4 bases and J by 6 bases, leaving 21 bases between them. CDR3 sequence (DNA): TGTGCCAGCAGCCCCCGAGGGGCGGGGGCCCGCTCCGGGGAGCTGTTTTTT. Protein: CASSPRGAGARSGELFF.

The V call is TRBV4-1, the J call TRBJ2-6, with D unclear. This CDR3 spans 18 amino acids. Germline assignment: CDR1 MGHRA and CDR2 YSYEKL. Trimming removed 0 bases at V and 0 bases at J, with 12 bases between. The CDR3 DNA sequence: TGCGCCAGCAGCCAAGATTACCCAGAGACCTCTGGGGCCAACGTCCTGACTTTC. Its translation is CASSQDYPETSGANVLTF.

This clonotype was recorded many times. V gene TRBV18 combines with J gene TRBJ1-4; the D gene is possibly TRBD1 (6 bases). The V end was cut by 0 bases, the J end by 7 bases, with 12 bases between. CDR3 length: 15 amino acids. Germline loops: CDR1 KGHSH, CDR2 LQKENI. The CDR3 nucleotides read TGTGCCAGCTCACCACCGACAGGCTGGGGTGAAAAACTGTTTTTT. Translation: CASSPPTGWGEKLFF.

CDR3 region: CASSRGSGGSYEQYF. Written as DNA, the CDR3 is TGTGCCAGCAGCCGGGGTAGCGGGGGCTCCTACGAGCAGTACTTC. The chain uses TRBV28 and TRBJ2-7; the match to TRBD2 covers 9 bases. With V trimmed by 6 bases and J by 0 bases, 6 bases remained unmatched. The CDR3 is 15 amino acids. Germline CDR1 and CDR2: MDHEN and SYDVKM.

This clonotype was seen many times. This chain connects TRBV20-1 to TRBJ1-5; possibly TRBD1 for D (5 bases). Trimming pared 1 base from V and 0 bases from J, leaving 10 bases between. The germline V gene encodes CDR1 DFQATT and CDR2 SNEGSKA (reference sequence). This CDR3 is 15 amino acids long. CDR3 sequence reads: CSARVGDYSNQPQHF. DNA for the CDR3: TGCAGTGCTAGAGTGGGGGATTATAGCAATCAGCCCCAGCATTTT.

This clonotype appeared many times. The V and J genes are TRBV5-1 and TRBJ2-5; the match to TRBD1 covers 9 bases. The CDR3 length is 15 residues. Germline V lookup: CDR1 SGHRS, CDR2 YFSETQ. Trimming removed 2 bases from V and 4 bases from J; junction bases left unmatched: 6. The CDR3 spells CASSFPGQGGETQYF. The CDR3 DNA reads as TGCGCCAGCAGCTTCCCGGGACAGGGAGGAGAGACCCAGTACTTC.

This clonotype was picked up a small number of times. In DNA, the CDR3 is TGTGCCAGCAGCCAACGGGACAGAGAGGGCAATCAGCCCCAGCATTTT. It codes for CASSQRDREGNQPQHF. The V call is TRBV6-2 or TRBV6-3, the J call TRBJ1-5; 7 bases fit TRBD1. CDR3 length: 16 residues. With V trimmed by 6 bases and J by 2 bases, 10 bases remained unmatched. The germline V gene encodes CDR1 MNHEY and CDR2 SVGEGT.

This clonotype was detected ten times or more. This chain joins TRBV20-1 and TRBJ2-1, with no clear D. Germline CDR1 and CDR2: DFQATT and SNEGSKA (reference sequence). V lost 6 bases and J lost 10, with 16 bases in between. The CDR3 runs 12 residues. The CDR3 region is CSAPRTYSEQFF. CDR3 coding DNA: TGCAGTGCCCCTCGGACGTACTCGGAGCAGTTCTTC.

The rearrangement uses TRBV28 and TRBJ1-5; 8 bases map to TRBD1. The germline gives CDR1 MDHEN, CDR2 SYDVKM. The CDR3 covers 13 residues. The J segment lost 6 bases and the V segment lost 5 bases, leaving 3 bases of the junction unmatched. The CDR3 DNA follows: TGTGCCAGCAGTATGACAGGGGTTCAGCCCCAGCATTTT. Translated: CASSMTGVQPQHF.

Worth noting for this clonotype: Being one base from a much bigger clone, this may be a read error. The chain joins TRBV18 to TRBJ1-1; the D gene is possibly TRBD1 (6 bases). CDR1 is KGHSH and CDR2 is LQKENI in the germline V gene. The length of the CDR3 is 14 residues. CDR3 nucleotide sequence: TGTGTCAGCTCCATCCCGGGACAGAACACTGAAGCTTTCTTT. It encodes CVSSIPGQNTEAFF.

This clonotype was seen a few times. This chain joins TRBV5-5 and TRBJ2-5; TRBD2 matches 11 bases. Germline CDR1 and CDR2: SGHKS and YYEKEE (reference sequence). The V segment lost 0 bases and the J segment 10 bases; nucleotides outside the gene matches: 5. The CDR3 covers 14 residues. The CDR3 loop is CASSLELAGASQYF. In DNA, the CDR3 is TGTGCCAGCAGCTTGGAACTAGCGGGAGCTAGCCAGTACTTC.

The chain carries TRBV7-2 and TRBJ1-2; TRBD1 aligns across 9 bases. Germline V gene data show CDR1 as SGHTA and CDR2 as FQGNSA. Unmatched junction bases numbered 2, after V lost 3 bases and J lost 6 bases. This CDR3 is 13 amino acids long. CDR3 nucleotide sequence: TGTGCCAGCAGCTTGAGGGACAGGGATGGCTACACCTTC. This codes for CASSLRDRDGYTF.

This clonotype was picked up many times. The gene calls are TRBV27 and TRBJ1-3; D is ambiguous. This CDR3 has 13 amino acids. Trimming removed 6 bases from V and 0 bases from J, with 6 bases in between. Germline values: CDR1 MNHEY, CDR2 SMNVEV (reference sequence). This CDR3 reads CASRSFSGNTIYF. The CDR3 DNA reads TGTGCCAGCAGAAGTTTCTCTGGAAACACCATATATTTT.

This clonotype was detected ten times or more. The rearrangement links TRBV18 to TRBJ1-2; D gene uncertain. Trimming pared 2 bases from V and 6 bases from J, leaving 10 bases between. The CDR3 is 13 amino acids. Per germline, CDR1 KGHSH and CDR2 LQKENI. CDR3 sequence: CASSPGVRHGYTF. The CDR3 DNA reads TGTGCCAGCTCACCAGGGGTGCGGCATGGCTACACCTTC.

The rearrangement joins TRBV7-2 to TRBJ2-2, with D unresolved. Germline V gene data show CDR1 as SGHTA and CDR2 as FQGNSA. The CDR3 is made up of 13 amino acids. The germline V and J ends were trimmed by 1 base and 5 bases, with 5 bases remaining between them. CDR3: CASSLDLTGELFF. CDR3 sequence (DNA): TGTGCCAGCAGCTTAGACCTGACCGGGGAGCTGTTTTTT. Full variable domain (missing parts from reference TRBV7-2 and TRBJ2-2): GAGVSQSPSNKVTEKGKDVELRCDPISGHTALYWYRQSLGQGLEFLIYFQGNSAPDKSGLPSDRFSAERTGGSVSTLTIQRTQQEDSAVYLCASSLDLTGELFFGEGSRLTVL.

Notes on this clonotype: One end of the junction fails to match germline, which may point to a read error. This rearrangement joins TRBV9 to TRBJ2-3; D remains unclear. Germline V gene sequence: CDR1 SGDLS, CDR2 YYNGEE. CDR3 length: 16 residues. CDR3 in DNA: TGTGCCAGCAGCTTCCGCCCCCGTGGTGGCACGGATACGCAGTATTTT. Protein: CASSFRPRGGTDTQYF. Full variable domain (outside the CDR3, taken from reference TRBV9 and TRBJ2-3): DSGVTQTPKHLITATGQRVTLRCSPRSGDLSVYWYQQSLDQGLQFLIQYYNGEERAKGNILERFSAQQFPDLHSELNLSSLELGDSALYFCASSFRPRGGTDTQYFGPGTRLTVL.

In this sample, this clonotype turned up a few times. V is TRBV20-1 and J is TRBJ2-3; tentative D call: TRBD1 (6 bases). The V gene's germline CDR1 is DFQATT and CDR2 SNEGSKA (reference sequence). The CDR3 is 15 amino acids. Trimming shortened V by 0 bases and J by 3 bases, and 13 bases separated the two germline ends. In DNA form, the CDR3 reads TGCAGTGCTAGAGAATGGGGACAACCGACAGATACGCAGTATTTT. Its protein is CSAREWGQPTDTQYF.

J is TRBJ1-1 and V is TRBV18, with 11 bases fitting TRBD1. Germline V lookup: CDR1 KGHSH, CDR2 LQKENI. The CDR3 runs to 16 residues. With 6 bases clipped from V and 6 bases from J, the junction kept 12 bases outside the gene matches. CDR3 DNA: TGTGCCAGCTCGCTCGGACAGGGGGCGCTTCTTCCTGAAGCTTTCTTT. Translating gives CASSLGQGALLPEAFF. Based on the CDR3 plus reference TRBV18 and TRBJ1-1, the full variable domain is NAGVMQNPRHLVRRRGQEARLRCSPMKGHSHVYWYRQLPEEGLKFMVYLQKENIIDESGMPKERFSAEFPKEGPSILRIQQVVRGDSAAYFCASSLGQGALLPEAFFGQGTRLTVV.